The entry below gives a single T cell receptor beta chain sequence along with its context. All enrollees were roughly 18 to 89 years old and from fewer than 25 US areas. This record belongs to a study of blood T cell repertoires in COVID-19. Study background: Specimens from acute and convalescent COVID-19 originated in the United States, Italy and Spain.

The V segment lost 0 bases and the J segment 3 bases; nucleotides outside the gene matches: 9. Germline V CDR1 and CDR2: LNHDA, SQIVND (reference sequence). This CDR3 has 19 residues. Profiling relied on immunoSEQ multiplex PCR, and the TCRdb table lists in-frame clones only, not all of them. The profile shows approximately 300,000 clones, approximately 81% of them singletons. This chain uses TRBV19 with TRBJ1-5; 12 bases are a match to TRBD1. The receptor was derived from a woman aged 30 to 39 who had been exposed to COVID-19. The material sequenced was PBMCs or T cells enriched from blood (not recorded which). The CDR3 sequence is CASSIEGTGGEGYNQPQHF. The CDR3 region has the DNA TGTGCCAGTAGTATAGAAGGGACAGGGGGCGAGGGTTACAATCAGCCCCAGCATTTT.